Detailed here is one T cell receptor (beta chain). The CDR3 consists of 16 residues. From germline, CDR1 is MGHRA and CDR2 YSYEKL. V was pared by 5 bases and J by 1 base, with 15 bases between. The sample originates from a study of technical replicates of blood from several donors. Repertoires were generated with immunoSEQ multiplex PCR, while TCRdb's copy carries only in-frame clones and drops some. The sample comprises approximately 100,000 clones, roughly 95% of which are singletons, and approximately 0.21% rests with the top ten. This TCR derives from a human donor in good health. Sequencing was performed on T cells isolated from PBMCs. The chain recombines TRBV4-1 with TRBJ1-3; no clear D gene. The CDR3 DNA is TGCGCCAGCAGCTCCCCCTGGGCAACTTCTGGAAACACCATATATTTT. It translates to CASSSPWATSGNTIYF.